The 10 T cell receptor beta chains given below trace back to one sample, sequenced in a study of blood T cell repertoires in COVID-19. This table comes from immunoSEQ multiplex PCR, and its TCRdb copy is limited to in-frame clones, with some not included. This sample has some 160,000 clones; 75% to 85% occur once, and the top ten carry 4.2%. Sequenced: peripheral blood. Every receptor here comes from a man between 60 and 75 years old with acute or convalescent COVID-19.

This clone was picked up one time. The chain recombines TRBV21-1 with TRBJ2-1; the table gives TRBD1 as D, unverified against the DNA. TRBV21-1 is annotated as a pseudogene. The CDR3 contains 14 residues. The CDR3 protein is CASSKATSHNEQFF. The CDR3 region has the DNA TGTGCCAGCAGCAAAGCTACATCCCACAATGAGCAGTTCTTC.

The rearrangement uses TRBV11-2 and TRBJ2-2, with D unresolved. The CDR3 is 14 amino acids. The germline V gene has CDR1 SGHAT and CDR2 FQNNGV. V lost 5 bases to trimming and J lost 2 bases, with 9 bases between them. The CDR3 loop is CASSRLRNTGELFF. CDR3 in DNA: TGTGCCAGCAGCCGCCTGCGTAACACCGGGGAGCTGTTTTTT.

The chain carries TRBV30 and TRBJ1-1; D remains unclear. CDR3 length: 12 amino acids. The germline V gene encodes CDR1 GTSNPN and CDR2 SVGIG (reference sequence). V was pared by 2 bases and J by 6 bases, with 10 bases between. CDR3 amino acids: CAWSRRVAEAFF. CDR3 DNA sequence: TGTGCCTGGAGTCGGAGAGTGGCTGAAGCTTTCTTT.

The gene calls are TRBV5-4 and TRBJ2-2; D not certain. Trimming removed 3 bases at V and 2 bases at J, with 8 bases between. CDR3 length: 14 residues. CDR1 is SGHNT, CDR2 YYREEE, per germline (reference sequence). CDR3 DNA: TGTGCCAGCAGCTCGGGTTCAAACACCGGGGAGCTGTTTTTT. Residues: CASSSGSNTGELFF.

The sample holds one count of this clone. This chain links TRBV19 with TRBJ2-3; tentatively, D is TRBD1 (6 bases). The germline V and J ends were trimmed by 5 bases and 2 bases, with 17 bases remaining between them. The V gene's germline CDR1 is LNHDA and CDR2 SQIVND (reference sequence). CDR3 size: 16 residues. CDR3 amino acids: CASSSPGARVTDTQYF. The CDR3 nucleotides read TGTGCCAGTAGTTCCCCAGGGGCGCGTGTCACAGATACGCAGTATTTT.

The chain employs TRBV5-5 and TRBJ1-5; maybe TRBD1 (5 bases). Germline CDR1 reads SGHKS; CDR2 reads YYEKEE (reference sequence). The germline V and J ends were trimmed by 0 bases and 6 bases, with 19 bases remaining between them. There are 17 residues in the CDR3. The CDR3: CASSLGASGAMSQPQHF. As DNA, the CDR3 is TGTGCCAGCAGCTTGGGGGCTAGCGGGGCTATGTCTCAGCCCCAGCATTTT. Full variable domain (rest looked up from reference TRBV5-5 and TRBJ1-5): DAGVTQSPTHLIKTRGQQVTLRCSPISGHKSVSWYQQVLGQGPQFIFQYYEKEERGRGNFPDRFSARQFPNYSSELNVNALLLGDSALYLCASSLGASGAMSQPQHFGDGTRLSIL.

This chain links TRBV7-2 with TRBJ2-7; 11 nucleotides line up with TRBD2. The V and J ends lost 0 bases and 4 bases, in that order; junction bases with no gene match: 8. The CDR3 sequence is 17 residues long. Per the germline V gene, CDR1 is SGHTA and CDR2 is FQGNSA. The CDR3, as DNA: TGTGCCAGCAGCTTAGCGACGGCTAGCGGGAGGCAGTACGAGCAGTACTTC. Protein product: CASSLATASGRQYEQYF. Supplemented by reference TRBV7-2 and TRBJ2-7, the full variable domain reads GAGVSQSPSNKVTEKGKDVELRCDPISGHTALYWYRQSLGQGLEFLIYFQGNSAPDKSGLPSDRFSAERTGGSVSTLTIQRTQQEDSAVYLCASSLATASGRQYEQYFGPGTRLTVT.

V usage is TRBV5-1 and J usage is TRBJ2-2; 8 bases match TRBD1. Germline values: CDR1 SGHRS, CDR2 YFSETQ. Trimming removed 3 bases from V and 2 bases from J; junction bases left unmatched: 6. The CDR3 is 16 amino acids. CDR3 region: CASSSGTGANTGELFF. The DNA for the CDR3 is TGCGCCAGCAGCTCCGGGACAGGAGCAAACACCGGGGAGCTGTTTTTT. Together with reference TRBV5-1 and TRBJ2-2, the CDR3 gives the full variable domain: KAGVTQTPRYLIKTRGQQVTLSCSPISGHRSVSWYQQTPGQGLQFLFEYFSETQRNKGNFPGRFSGRQFSNSRSEMNVSTLELGDSALYLCASSSGTGANTGELFFGEGSRLTVL.

The chain couples TRBV5-5 to TRBJ2-2, with a possible D match to TRBD1 (6 bases). Trimming shortened V by 2 bases and J by 3 bases, and 14 bases separated the two germline ends. The CDR3 has 16 amino acids. Germline lookup yields CDR1 SGHKS and CDR2 YYEKEE (reference sequence). CDR3 nucleotides: TGTGCCAGCAGCTTAGCGGACAGATCTTACACCGGGGAGCTGTTTTTT. Protein: CASSLADRSYTGELFF. The full variable domain, completed using reference TRBV5-5 and TRBJ2-2, is DAGVTQSPTHLIKTRGQQVTLRCSPISGHKSVSWYQQVLGQGPQFIFQYYEKEERGRGNFPDRFSARQFPNYSSELNVNALLLGDSALYLCASSLADRSYTGELFFGEGSRLTVL.

The rearrangement joins TRBV2 to TRBJ1-1, with 8 bases identical to TRBD1. V shed 7 bases and J 1 base; nucleotides not matched to a gene: 11. Germline V gives CDR1 SNHLY, CDR2 FYNNEI. The CDR3 runs to 16 residues. CDR3 nucleotide sequence: TGTGCCAGCACGGGACAGGCCTCTCCGCGGAACACTGAAGCTTTCTTT. This gives the protein CASTGQASPRNTEAFF.